This T cell receptor (beta chain) was profiled in a study of radiation and T cells in renal cell carcinoma (dated by TCRdb to the early 2020s). About the study as a whole: In total, 53 samples underwent TCR beta sequencing: about 25 tumors plus 27 peripheral blood samples. Across all 50 or so samples, 4,016,671 unique CDR3 nucleotide sequences, encoding about 2,700,000 unique CDR3 amino acid sequences, were identified. The last blood draw happened 4 weeks after radiation, timed to coincide with nephrectomy. On the study overall, not on this receptor specifically: The single-armed trial design could not address effects of radiation dose or scheduling on the TCR repertoire. Top tumor clonotypes rose in blood from baseline to 2 weeks post-radiation, then contracted by 4 weeks, suggesting transient expansion of tumor-resident clones. Blood repertoire dynamics were not followed beyond 4 weeks after treatment. No pretreatment tumor biopsies were available, so the baseline intratumoral presence of clonotypes could not be determined.

TCR beta libraries were generated from genomic DNA with the immunoSEQ kit, following the manufacturer's recommendations. For library preparation, a first multiplex PCR was performed with proprietary primers, followed by a second PCR in which unique barcodes were added, and bead cleanups were performed after each round. A kit-provided positive control reaction and a negative control reaction were included in every sample batch. The final libraries were assessed on an Agilent 4200 TapeStation D1000 ScreenTape, pooled by volume, and quantified by qPCR. Sequencing ran on an Illumina NextSeq500 with a MidOutput 150-cycle cartridge, using 156 Read1 and 15 Index1 cycles with kit custom primers. The pooled library was loaded at around 1.1 pM with a roughly 22% PhiX control spike-in. Processing in the source paper ran as follows. Vendor-processed data were analyzed in R, and a clonotype was defined as all T cells sharing the same CDR3 nucleotide sequence. In the clone abundance analyses, frequencies in each sample were normalized to that sample's 10,000 most abundant clones. Public T cell clones, which averaged fewer than five per sample, were removed prior to analysis. An abundance difference of at least 32-fold between compartments was the criterion for calling clonotypes tumor-enriched or baseline blood-enriched. A beta-binomial differential abundance model was applied to find clonotypes that expanded or contracted between blood time points. Tumor-blood repertoire similarity was measured with the Baroni-Urbani and Buser coefficient, and group comparisons used two-tailed Wilcoxon tests in R. TCRdb stores this immuneACCESS table with in-frame sequences only. Part of the clones is absent; in the studies checked, under half of the shortfall reflects unresolved V genes, and no reason is known for the rest. The V and J calls and the clone size are those of that table, but D and trimming were determined from the DNA. The sample table lists around 64,000 clones, about 80% of them with a count of one. Jointly, the top ten make up about 6.8% of the sample.

Taken with the paper, the label for time point translates to: blood 4 weeks post-SBRT, at nephrectomy. The treatment or condition tag for this specimen amounts to: 15 Gy SBRT to primary tumor, nephrectomy 4 weeks later. Samples were obtained from a clinical trial, in which 15 Gy stereotactic body radiation therapy was delivered to primary renal cell carcinomas and nephrectomy was performed 4 weeks later. Serial peripheral blood from radiation-treated patients was sampled at baseline, 2 weeks and 4 weeks after SBRT to track tumor-enriched clonotypes. Renal cell carcinoma with clear cell pathology was present in all patients. Genomic DNA for TCR sequencing was prepared using the QIAamp DNA Blood Mini Kit (Qiagen). The analyses included only samples that passed all quality control checks. Note on this clone: The antigen it binds to is not known. No much larger clone exists at a distance of one base, and base qualities are not known.

The CDR3 numbers 13 residues from cysteine through phenylalanine. The only DNA kept is the CDR3, 39 bases in frame from the first base. V is cut by 0 bases and J by 6 bases, and the space between the germline ends is 7 bases. CDR1 is given as SGHTS and CDR2 as YDEGEE, both from the germline V gene. The TCR sequence derives from a man aged 60 to 75 with renal cell carcinoma. The rearranged segments are TRBV5-8 and TRBJ1-5, with no reliable assignment of the D segment. The sequencing here drew on blood, taken from a patient whose treatment included radiotherapy and nephrectomy. At the DNA level, the sequence is TGTGCCAGCAGCTTGGATCAGAGTCAGCCCCAGCATTTT. Its protein is CASSLDQSQPQHF.